The 12 T cell receptor beta chains given below trace back to one sample, sequenced in a study of T cells after yellow fever vaccination. Using its own MiXCR run on the 5' RACE reads, TCRdb lists one record per CDR3 protein. The data show 350,000 to 450,000 distinct CDR3 sequences, with approximately 6% seen just once and 15% held by the top ten. The sequences come from PBMCs, collected 5 days after the yellow fever booster vaccination. The receptors were gathered from a man younger than 40 who received the YFV17D yellow fever vaccine.

The rearrangement links TRBV30 to TRBJ1-2; TRBD1 matches at 7 bases. The J segment lost 5 bases and the V segment lost 7 bases, leaving 13 bases of the junction unmatched. The CDR3 has 14 amino acids. Germline CDR1 is GTSNPN and CDR2 is SVGIG (reference sequence). CDR3 DNA sequence: TGTGCCTCACGGTGGACAGGCGCTACGTATGGCTACACCTTC. Amino acids: CASRWTGATYGYTF.

V usage is TRBV3-1 and J usage is TRBJ1-5, with 9 bases identical to TRBD1. Per germline, CDR1 LGHDT and CDR2 YNNKEL (reference sequence). V shed 1 base, J shed 4 bases, and the junction held 2 bases outside the gene matches. The CDR3 sequence is 15 residues long. CDR3 sequence reads: CASSQAGQGNQPQHF. CDR3 in DNA: TGTGCCAGCAGCCAAGCAGGACAGGGGAATCAGCCCCAGCATTTT. Combining the CDR3 with reference TRBV3-1 and TRBJ1-5 gives the whole variable domain DTAVSQTPKYLVTQMGNDKSIKCEQNLGHDTMYWYKQDSKKFLKIMFSYNNKELIINETVPNRFSPKSPDKAHLNLHINSLELGDSAVYFCASSQAGQGNQPQHFGDGTRLSIL.

The V gene is TRBV20-1, the J gene TRBJ2-1; TRBD2 matches 15 bases. Losses at the gene ends were 3 bases for V and 7 bases for J; bases not matched to a gene: 1. In germline, CDR1 is DFQATT, CDR2 SNEGSKA (reference sequence). There are 14 residues in the CDR3. The CDR3 spells CSASGTSGRNEQFF. CDR3 DNA: TGCAGTGCTAGCGGGACTAGCGGGAGGAATGAGCAGTTCTTC.

This chain links TRBV7-9 with TRBJ1-4; D is unresolved. Germline V gene sequence: CDR1 SEHNR, CDR2 FQNEAQ (reference sequence). Trimming pared 1 base from V and 3 bases from J, leaving 9 bases between. This CDR3 comprises 15 residues. As DNA, the CDR3 is TGTGCCAGCAGCTTAGGTAGCATGGCTAATGAAAAACTGTTTTTT. Translated: CASSLGSMANEKLFF.

This clonotype was seen repeatedly, ten times or more. The chain has TRBV7-2 and TRBJ2-7; possibly TRBD1 for D (6 bases). Germline V gene lookup returns CDR1 SGHTA and CDR2 FQGNSA. Trimming pared 1 base from V and 1 base from J, leaving 8 bases between. The CDR3 covers 14 residues. Here the CDR3 reads CASSLDRGSYEQYF. For the CDR3, the DNA is TGTGCCAGCAGCTTAGATAGGGGGTCCTACGAGCAGTACTTC.

The chain carries TRBV28 and TRBJ2-7, with unresolved D. The CDR3 is made up of 16 amino acids. Between the trimmed V and J ends, which lost 7 bases and 5 bases, there was a span of 24 bases. The V gene's germline CDR1 is MDHEN and CDR2 SYDVKM. The CDR3 DNA reads as TGTGCCAGCATACCTCCCCCCCTCCGGCGTACCCACGAGCAGTACTTC. This sequence encodes CASIPPPLRRTHEQYF.

The chain is built from TRBV19 and TRBJ2-3; 7 positions agree with TRBD1. The CDR3 runs to 15 residues. Looked up from germline, CDR1 is LNHDA and CDR2 is SQIVND (reference sequence). V was pared by 5 bases and J by 3 bases, with 8 bases of the junction left unmatched. The CDR3 bases are TGTGCCAGTAGTCCGGACAGGAGCCAGACAGATACGCAGTATTTT. It codes for CASSPDRSQTDTQYF.

A few counts support this clonotype. The chain uses TRBV5-1 and TRBJ2-3; D is ambiguous. Between the trimmed V and J ends, which lost 0 bases and 1 base, there was a span of 6 bases. The CDR3 loop spans 14 amino acids. The germline CDR1 and CDR2 sequences are SGHRS and YFSETQ. The CDR3 nucleotides read TGCGCCAGCAGCTTGGTTGTTCGCACAGATACGCAGTATTTT. This translates into CASSLVVRTDTQYF.

This clonotype was detected a few times. V usage is TRBV4-3 and J usage is TRBJ2-5; TRBD2 matches 8 bases. The V segment lost 0 bases and the J segment 4 bases; nucleotides outside the gene matches: 1. The CDR3 loop spans 14 amino acids. The germline gives CDR1 LGHNA, CDR2 YSLEER. In nucleotides, the CDR3 is TGCGCCAGCAGCCAAGAAACTAGCGGAGAGACCCAGTACTTC. Protein product: CASSQETSGETQYF.

CDR3 residues: CASRDPGGDGTHISTDTQYF. CDR3 nucleotide sequence: TGTGCCAGCAGAGACCCGGGGGGTGATGGGACTCACATTAGCACAGATACGCAGTATTTT. This chain connects TRBV21-1 to TRBJ2-3; the D segment call TRBD2 is taken from the table without a DNA check. TRBV21-1 is annotated as a pseudogene. CDR3 length: 20 residues.

In this sample, this clonotype turned up many times. This chain uses TRBV12-3 or TRBV12-4 with TRBJ2-3, with TRBD1 identical over 7 bases. This CDR3 region has 15 residues. The junction had 7 bases not matched to a gene; V was cut back by 6 bases and J by 1 base. CDR3 in amino acids: CASSPRQGRTDTQYF. The CDR3 region has the DNA TGTGCCAGCAGCCCTCGACAGGGCCGCACAGATACGCAGTATTTT.

In its sample, this clonotype was seen many times. The chain carries TRBV2 and TRBJ2-1, with TRBD2 matching 9 bases. Germline loops: CDR1 SNHLY, CDR2 FYNNEI. V shed 3 bases, J shed 1 base, and the junction held 1 base outside the gene matches. This CDR3 comprises 15 residues. The CDR3 loop is CASSEREGSYNEQFF. In DNA, the CDR3 is TGTGCCAGCAGTGAGCGGGAGGGGTCCTACAATGAGCAGTTCTTC.